This T cell receptor beta chain originates from a study of beta chain features in type 1 diabetes. Background on the study: The study found patients and healthy donors alike in age, gender and cell yields.

The CDR3 runs 16 residues. CDR1 and CDR2 (germline): PRHDT, FYEKMQ (reference sequence). V was cut by 1 base and J by 5 bases, with 16 bases left in between. Investigators reverse transcribed all isolated RNA, so they sequenced expressed TCRB transcripts. TCRdb's copy holds only in-frame clones and misses some; the assay was immunoSEQ multiplex PCR. The sample records about 340,000 clones, 7% to 10% being singletons. Post-sort purity exceeded 95% for all sorted populations. Study results and limitations: VDJ junctions from type 1 diabetes patients carried fewer insertions and larger deletions. For Type 1 diabetes patients, all four CD4+ subsets carried TCRB CDR3s that were moderately but significantly shorter. The analysis here could not establish whether HLA type shapes TCRB rearrangement.

Comments on this clone: The antigen remains undetermined.

The origin of this receptor is a young man with type 1 diabetes. This sequence joins TRBV13 and TRBJ2-3, with a possible D match to TRBD2 (7 bases). Sequencing was performed on central memory CD4+ T cells from blood. Here the CDR3 reads CASSLAVGGLGDTQYF. The CDR3 DNA reads TGTGCCAGCAGCTTAGCGGTCGGGGGGCTTGGAGATACGCAGTATTTT.